The next 28 T cell receptor beta chains were all read from a single sample in a study of resident and recirculating memory T cells in vitiligo. Measured with immunoSEQ multiplex PCR; TCRdb has only the in-frame clones, and not every one. The sample includes more than 70,000 clones, 92% of them seen just once. The sequencing sample was made of blood. These TCRs come from a male donor with vitiligo.

The chain is built from TRBV9 and TRBJ2-1; 8 nucleotides line up with TRBD1. CDR1 is SGDLS and CDR2 is YYNGEE in the germline V gene. The CDR3 is 14 residues long. The ends lost 2 bases at V and 3 bases at J; junction bases unmatched: 1. The CDR3 DNA reads as TGTGCCAGCAGCGTTACAGGGGGCTACAATGAGCAGTTCTTC. It is translated as CASSVTGGYNEQFF.

The sample holds one count of this clone. CDR3 in amino acids: CATKALAGVYNEQFF. The DNA for the CDR3 is TGTGCCACCAAGGCGCTAGCGGGAGTCTACAATGAGCAGTTCTTC. The genes are TRBV19 and TRBJ2-1; 10 bases fit TRBD2. Per germline, CDR1 LNHDA and CDR2 SQIVND (reference sequence). The V and J ends lost 10 bases and 3 bases, in that order; junction bases with no gene match: 9. This CDR3 is 15 amino acids long.

The gene calls are TRBV30 and TRBJ1-5; 12 bases line up with TRBD1. The CDR3 is 15 residues long. Germline V gene sequence: CDR1 GTSNPN, CDR2 SVGIG (reference sequence). Unmatched junction bases numbered 7, after V lost 3 bases and J lost 7 bases. Written as DNA, the CDR3 is TGTGCCTGGAGGGACGGGACAGGGGGCCGGCAGCCCCAGCATTTT. Protein sequence: CAWRDGTGGRQPQHF.

The chain links TRBV6-1 to TRBJ2-3; TRBD1 is a possible D gene (5 bases). Germline-derived CDR1 and CDR2 are MNHNS and SASEGT. V lost 1 base, J lost 6 bases, and 14 bases lay in between. The CDR3 is 15 amino acids. In DNA form, the CDR3 reads TGTGCCAGCAGTGAAGAGGGGTTTCTCCGGGATACGCAGTATTTT. It codes for CASSEEGFLRDTQYF.

CDR3 sequence (DNA): TGTGCCATCAGTGAGCCTAGCGGGAAATACGAGCAGTACTTC. Protein sequence: CAISEPSGKYEQYF. This sequence joins TRBV10-3 and TRBJ2-7, with 9 bases matching TRBD2. Germline V gene lookup returns CDR1 ENHRY and CDR2 SYGVKD. The CDR3 covers 14 residues. Unmatched junction bases numbered 3, after V lost 2 bases and J lost 4 bases.

The chain is built from TRBV11-3 and TRBJ2-7, with TRBD1 as a possible D gene (5 bases). The CDR3 is 15 residues long. V shed 1 base and J shed 4 bases, with 14 bases lying between them. CDR1 is SGHNT and CDR2 is YENEEA in the germline V gene. CDR3 nucleotide sequence: TGTGCCAGCAGCTTAGCCCGACAGATCCGGTACGAGCAGTACTTC. Translation gives CASSLARQIRYEQYF. The full variable domain, in which reference TRBV11-3 and TRBJ2-7 provide the parts outside the CDR3, is EAGVVQSPRYKIIEKKQPVAFWCNPISGHNTLYWYLQNLGQGPELLIRYENEEAVDDSQLPKDRFSAERLKGVDSTLKIQPAELGDSAVYLCASSLARQIRYEQYFGPGTRLTVT.

The chain employs TRBV28 and TRBJ2-6, with TRBD1 as a possible D gene (5 bases). This CDR3 region has 16 residues. CDR1 is MDHEN, CDR2 SYDVKM, per germline. Trimming took off 7 bases at V and 2 bases at J, with 15 bases between the two ends. CDR3 sequence (DNA): TGTGCCAGCACAGGCAGGGCTAGGACTGGGGCCAACGTCCTGACTTTC. It translates to CASTGRARTGANVLTF.

This sequence joins TRBV11-2 and TRBJ2-7; TRBD2 aligns across 7 bases. This CDR3 has 13 amino acids. V lost 9 bases, J lost 1 base, and 6 bases stayed unmatched. CDR1 is SGHAT and CDR2 is FQNNGV in the germline V gene. CDR3 nucleotide sequence: TGTGCCAGTGAGCGGGAAGGATCCTACGAGCAGTACTTC. It codes for CASEREGSYEQYF.

The J gene is TRBJ2-2, the V gene TRBV6-5, with TRBD2 matching 9 bases. There are 14 residues in the CDR3. Germline V gene data show CDR1 as MNHEY and CDR2 as SVGAGI. J was trimmed by 7 bases and V by 11 bases; bases with no gene match: 11. The CDR3 here is CASLSAGGGGELFF. DNA for the CDR3: TGTGCCTCGCTTAGCGCGGGAGGGGGCGGGGAGCTGTTTTTT.

This rearrangement joins TRBV19 to TRBJ1-2; TRBD1 matches at 7 bases. The CDR3 sequence is 16 residues long. J gave up 5 bases and V 6 bases, and 15 bases lay outside the gene matches. Germline loops: CDR1 LNHDA, CDR2 SQIVND (reference sequence). Written as DNA, the CDR3 is TGTGCCAGTAGCCCAGGGGACAGCTTAAGGACTTATGGCTACACCTTC. Encoded protein: CASSPGDSLRTYGYTF.

The J gene is TRBJ2-1, the V gene TRBV7-3, with D possibly matching TRBD2 (6 bases). This CDR3 spans 14 amino acids. The ends were cut back, 2 bases at V and 5 bases at J, with 10 bases in the middle. CDR1 and CDR2 (germline): SGHTA, FQGTGA. CDR3: CASSLSGGDNEQFF. The CDR3 DNA reads TGTGCCAGCAGCTTATCCGGAGGGGACAATGAGCAGTTCTTC.

This rearrangement joins TRBV7-3 to TRBJ2-3; 12 bases line up with TRBD2. The germline gives CDR1 SGHTA, CDR2 FQGTGA. With V trimmed by 0 bases and J by 0 bases, 7 bases remained unmatched. CDR3 length: 19 amino acids. DNA of the CDR3: TGTGCCAGCAGCTTAACCTCTAGCGGGAGGGCCCTCAGCACAGATACGCAGTATTTT. This translates into CASSLTSSGRALSTDTQYF.

J is TRBJ2-3 and V is TRBV9, with 16 bases lining up with TRBD2. The CDR3 has 18 amino acids. The V gene end was trimmed by 7 bases and the J gene end by 2 bases; junction bases not matched to a gene: 10. The germline V gene has CDR1 SGDLS and CDR2 YYNGEE. This CDR3 is CASLSGLAGGDTTDTQYF. The DNA of the CDR3 is TGTGCCAGCCTATCGGGACTAGCGGGAGGGGACACCACAGATACGCAGTATTTT. Filled out from reference TRBV9 and TRBJ2-3, the complete variable domain reads DSGVTQTPKHLITATGQRVTLRCSPRSGDLSVYWYQQSLDQGLQFLIQYYNGEERAKGNILERFSAQQFPDLHSELNLSSLELGDSALYFCASLSGLAGGDTTDTQYFGPGTRLTVL.

CDR3 in amino acids: CASSSGGPRYGYTF. Here the CDR3 DNA reads TGTGCCAGCAGTTCGGGGGGCCCGCGCTATGGCTACACCTTC. V gene TRBV28 combines with J gene TRBJ1-2; a weak D match, TRBD1 (6 bases). Trimming removed 4 bases from V and 4 bases from J, with 13 bases in between. This CDR3 region has 14 residues. Germline V gene sequence: CDR1 MDHEN, CDR2 SYDVKM.

The sample holds one count of this clone. V and J are TRBV18 and TRBJ1-2; TRBD1 matches 7 bases. CDR1 and CDR2 (germline): KGHSH, LQKENI. The CDR3 spans 16 residues. J lost 4 bases, V lost 2 bases, and 10 bases had no gene match. The CDR3 region is CASSPSGTGEIYGYTF. The CDR3 bases are TGTGCCAGCTCACCAAGTGGAACAGGGGAGATCTATGGCTACACCTTC.

V and J are TRBV2 and TRBJ2-3; 11 nucleotides line up with TRBD2. The CDR3 is 14 amino acids. Per the germline V gene, CDR1 is SNHLY and CDR2 is FYNNEI. The junction had 4 bases not matched to a gene; V was cut back by 6 bases and J by 5 bases. This CDR3 is CASRALAGEDTQYF. CDR3 DNA sequence: TGTGCCAGCAGGGCACTAGCGGGAGAAGATACGCAGTATTTT.

This clone occurred once. This rearrangement joins TRBV13 to TRBJ2-5, with 8 bases identical to TRBD1. From germline, CDR1 is PRHDT and CDR2 FYEKMQ (reference sequence). The V gene end was trimmed by 5 bases and the J gene end by 4 bases; junction bases not matched to a gene: 6. There are 14 residues in the CDR3. Here the CDR3 reads CASSQRTGIETQYF. In nucleotides, the CDR3 is TGTGCCAGCAGCCAACGGACAGGGATAGAGACCCAGTACTTC.

This CDR3 reads CASSPRLIQETQYF. The CDR3 DNA sequence: TGTGCCAGCAGCCCGAGACTGATCCAAGAGACCCAGTACTTC. The chain carries TRBV7-9 and TRBJ2-5; D is unclear. Germline V lookup: CDR1 SEHNR, CDR2 FQNEAQ (reference sequence). The length of the CDR3 is 14 residues. V was clipped by 5 bases and J by 1 base, with 11 bases between them.

The chain employs TRBV5-6 and TRBJ2-2; 9 positions match TRBD1. Per germline, CDR1 SGHDT and CDR2 YYEEEE. V lost 1 base to trimming and J lost 5 bases; unmatched junction nucleotides: 6. The CDR3 is 16 residues long. The CDR3 protein is CASSLTGGARTGELFF. The CDR3 DNA follows: TGTGCCAGCAGCTTGACAGGGGGCGCACGAACCGGGGAGCTGTTTTTT. Filled out from reference TRBV5-6 and TRBJ2-2, the complete variable domain reads DAGVTQSPTHLIKTRGQQVTLRCSPKSGHDTVSWYQQALGQGPQFIFQYYEEEERQRGNFPDRFSGHQFPNYSSELNVNALLLGDSALYLCASSLTGGARTGELFFGEGSRLTVL.

This rearrangement joins TRBV13 to TRBJ2-7; D might be TRBD2 (6 bases). Germline V gene data show CDR1 as PRHDT and CDR2 as FYEKMQ (reference sequence). Trimming stripped 3 bases from V and 6 bases from J, with 12 bases between. The CDR3 totals 13 residues. CDR3 coding DNA: TGTGCCAGCAGCTTTGGAGGGTTGGGCGAGCAGTACTTC. This gives the protein CASSFGGLGEQYF.

The chain is built from TRBV5-1 and TRBJ2-3; 12 nucleotides agree with TRBD1. The CDR3 is made up of 16 amino acids. The germline CDR1 and CDR2 sequences are SGHRS and YFSETQ. V was pared by 2 bases and J by 5 bases, with 6 bases of the junction left unmatched. The CDR3 sequence is CASSFTGQGAGDTQYF. In DNA, the CDR3 is TGCGCCAGCAGCTTTACGGGACAGGGGGCGGGAGATACGCAGTATTTT.

This chain connects TRBV5-1 to TRBJ1-1; 7 bases fit TRBD1. Germline CDR1 is SGHRS and CDR2 is YFSETQ. Losses at the gene ends were 4 bases for V and 2 bases for J; bases not matched to a gene: 8. The CDR3 length is 15 residues. CDR3 amino acids: CASSTGAGGNTEAFF. The CDR3 nucleotides are TGCGCCAGCAGCACCGGTGCAGGGGGTAACACTGAAGCTTTCTTT. Full variable domain (remainder filled in from reference TRBV5-1 and TRBJ1-1): KAGVTQTPRYLIKTRGQQVTLSCSPISGHRSVSWYQQTPGQGLQFLFEYFSETQRNKGNFPGRFSGRQFSNSRSEMNVSTLELGDSALYLCASSTGAGGNTEAFFGQGTRLTVV.

This sequence joins TRBV30 and TRBJ1-5; the D is unclear. The CDR3 loop spans 13 amino acids. Trimming removed 1 base from V and 3 bases from J, with 7 bases in between. Germline CDR1 GTSNPN, CDR2 SVGIG (reference sequence). This chain's CDR3 is CAWSAPNNQPQHF. DNA for the CDR3: TGTGCCTGGAGTGCCCCCAACAATCAGCCCCAGCATTTT.

The chain is built from TRBV5-4 and TRBJ2-5; TRBD2 agrees at 10 bases. CDR3 size: 15 residues. The V and J ends lost 4 bases and 4 bases, in that order; junction bases with no gene match: 7. The V gene's germline CDR1 is SGHNT and CDR2 YYREEE (reference sequence). CDR3 DNA: TGTGCCAGCAGCCCCTCGTTAGCGGGAGGAGAGACCCAGTACTTC. Protein: CASSPSLAGGETQYF.

This sequence joins TRBV5-1 and TRBJ1-2, with D hard to call. Per germline, CDR1 SGHRS and CDR2 YFSETQ. The length of the CDR3 is 15 residues. V lost 3 bases to trimming and J lost 0 bases, with 12 bases between them. In DNA, the CDR3 is TGCGCCAGCAGCTCCGGGAGGACTGCTAACTATGGCTACACCTTC. Protein product: CASSSGRTANYGYTF.

This chain links TRBV5-1 with TRBJ2-7, with a tentative D call TRBD2 (6 bases). Germline V gives CDR1 SGHRS, CDR2 YFSETQ. The ends were cut back, 0 bases at V and 2 bases at J, with 9 bases in the middle. The CDR3 has 14 amino acids. In DNA, the CDR3 is TGCGCCAGCAGCTTGGCTAGCGCCCCCTACGAGCAGTACTTC. Encoded protein: CASSLASAPYEQYF.

This sequence joins TRBV4-2 and TRBJ2-7; 14 bases match TRBD2. The germline V gene encodes CDR1 LGHNA and CDR2 YNFKEQ. After removal of 3 bases from V and 2 bases from J, the junction contained 12 bases not matched to a gene. CDR3 length equals 19 residues. CDR3 protein: CASSHSVGTSGRTPYEQYF. For the CDR3, the DNA is TGTGCCAGCAGCCATTCTGTCGGGACTAGCGGGAGAACGCCCTACGAGCAGTACTTC.

This clone was seen more than once but under ten times. The chain combines TRBV6-6 with TRBJ2-1; 8 nucleotides align to TRBD2. J was trimmed by 10 bases and V by 3 bases; bases with no gene match: 2. From germline, CDR1 is MNHNY and CDR2 SVGAGI (reference sequence). The CDR3 is 12 residues long. The CDR3 reads CASSYIAGEQFF. DNA of the CDR3: TGTGCCAGCAGTTATATAGCGGGGGAGCAGTTCTTC.